The clone carrying this TCR beta chain was observed a single time. Its matching antigen is unknown. Measured with immunoSEQ multiplex PCR; TCRdb has only the in-frame clones, and not every one. The sample carries more than 140,000 clones, approximately 88% recorded once. The germline CDR1 and CDR2 sequences are SGHTA and FQGNSA. The CDR3 has 13 amino acids. The V gene lost 3 bases and the J gene lost 1 base, with 6 bases spanning the gap. These data originate in a study of T cell responses to AZD1222 COVID-19 vaccine. Findings of the study overall: The donor cohort was predominantly white British with a female majority, and clonal diversity may have been underestimated. Targeting of unmutated variant regions was reportedly seen in nearly half of spike-specific TCRs. Baseline seropositivity characterized only six or seven AZD1222 recipients. In all cases, repertoires were sampled only after the peak T cell response.

The sample here was peripheral blood, taken on day 0 of AZD1222 vaccination. This receptor was identified in an adult in good health. This rearrangement joins TRBV7-2 to TRBJ1-1; D gene ambiguous. For the CDR3, the DNA is TGTGCCAGCAGCTTCAGCCAGAACACTGAAGCTTTCTTT. Encoded protein: CASSFSQNTEAFF.